Shown below are 20 T cell receptor beta chains from a single sample sequenced in a study of CD8+CD57+ T cells in acquired aplastic anemia. CDR3 and TCR beta VDJ profiling relied on genomic DNA as the template. Using its own MiXCR run on the reads, TCRdb lists one record per CDR3 protein. Among hundreds of thousands of distinct CDR3 sequences listed, 65% to 90% were seen once. The authors sequenced patients whose flow cytometry had shown CD8+CD57+ cell expansion. Sequenced: sorted CD4+, CD8+, or CD8+CD57+ T cells (not recorded which) from PBMCs. The receptors were gathered from a human donor with aplastic anemia.

This rearrangement joins TRBV4-1 to TRBJ2-6, with D perhaps matching TRBD2 (7 bases). Trimming pared 3 bases from V and 4 bases from J, leaving 22 bases between. The CDR3 contains 19 residues. The V gene's germline CDR1 is MGHRA and CDR2 YSYEKL. In nucleotides, the CDR3 is TGCGCCAGCAGCCACAATCCCGGGGGGCCGAACACCGGGGCCAACGTCCTGACTTTC. This encodes CASSHNPGGPNTGANVLTF.

Note on this clonotype: Here the CDR3 omits its conserved ending phenylalanine or tryptophan, so a read error is the likely source. Because the CDR3's place on the DNA is in doubt, the DNA is left out and the CDR3 is given as listed by TCRdb. The J gene is TRBJ1-3, the V gene TRBV7-9; the tabulated D call, TRBD1, remains unverified against the DNA. The CDR3 length is 14 residues, termini included. Germline V lookup: CDR1 SEHNR, CDR2 FQNEAQ (reference sequence). The CDR3 loop reads CAGQGDRETQYIGL.

The V and J genes are TRBV6-1 and TRBJ2-1, with 8 bases identical to TRBD1. This CDR3 is 16 amino acids long. J was trimmed by 8 bases and V by 8 bases; bases with no gene match: 17. The germline CDR1 and CDR2 sequences are MNHNS and SASEGT. The CDR3 protein is CASPQGGGNGQDEQFF. The CDR3 region has the DNA TGTGCCAGCCCACAGGGGGGCGGAAACGGTCAGGATGAGCAGTTCTTC.

With respect to this clonotype: As the CDR3 is not closed by the conserved phenylalanine or tryptophan, this likely results from a read error. The DNA is omitted, as the CDR3 cannot be located on it reliably, and the CDR3 follows TCRdb's listing. The chain carries TRBV9 and TRBJ2-3; the table's TRBD1 call for D was not verified on the DNA. The CDR3 is 13 amino acids in total, end residues counted. Germline loops: CDR1 SGDLS, CDR2 YYNGEE. The chain's CDR3 is CASGVEGVSSQPL.

On this clonotype: The junction shows a germline mismatch at one end, possibly a read error. The rearrangement joins TRBV7-2 to TRBJ2-3, with D perhaps matching TRBD1 or TRBD2 (6 bases each). The CDR3 runs 13 residues. Germline CDR1 SGHTA, CDR2 FQGNSA. The CDR3 loop is CASGFGGTPTTYF. The CDR3 DNA follows: TGTGCCAGCGGCTTCGGGGGCACTCCCACTACGTATTTT. The variable domain in full, with the rest retrieved from reference TRBV7-2 and TRBJ2-3, is GAGVSQSPSNKVTEKGKDVELRCDPISGHTALYWYRQSLGQGLEFLIYFQGNSAPDKSGLPSDRFSAERTGGSVSTLTIQRTQQEDSAVYLCASGFGGTPTTYFGPGTRLTVL.

This clonotype is a singleton in its sample. At one end the junction does not follow the germline gene, possibly because of a read error. V usage is TRBV7-9 and J usage is TRBJ2-5; no definite D call. The germline V gene has CDR1 SEHNR and CDR2 FQNEAQ (reference sequence). The CDR3 consists of 14 residues. CDR3 sequence reads: CATSSGRSRETQYF. The CDR3 DNA sequence: TGTGCCACCAGCAGTGGCAGAAGCCGAGAGACCCAGTACTTC.

The chain uses TRBV2 and TRBJ1-6, with a tentative D call TRBD1 (6 bases). Trimming stripped 10 bases from V and 9 bases from J, with 19 bases between. The CDR3 length is 14 residues. The V gene's germline CDR1 is SNHLY and CDR2 FYNNEI. The CDR3 loop reads CATLQGSFTSPLHF. The CDR3 region has the DNA TGTGCCACGTTACAGGGTTCGTTTACTTCACCCCTCCACTTT.

The chain uses TRBV25-1 and TRBJ2-5; the D gene is possibly TRBD1 (6 bases). There are 14 residues in the CDR3. Germline lookup yields CDR1 MGHDK and CDR2 SYGVNS. V lost 6 bases, J lost 4 bases, and 15 bases lay in between. Written as DNA, the CDR3 is TGTGCCAGCAGCGCCGTTGGGGGCGCAGAGACCCAGTACTTC. Residues: CASSAVGGAETQYF.

The gene calls are TRBV7-2 and TRBJ1-6, with TRBD1 identical over 10 bases. Germline lookup yields CDR1 SGHTA and CDR2 FQGNSA. With V trimmed by 3 bases and J by 18 bases, 11 bases remained unmatched. The CDR3 runs to 14 residues. In DNA, the CDR3 is TGTGCCAGCAGCTTGACAGGGGGCGCCGACTCCGGCCACTTT. It codes for CASSLTGGADSGHF. Full variable domain (missing parts from reference TRBV7-2 and TRBJ1-6): GAGVSQSPSNKVTEKGKDVELRCDPISGHTALYWYRQSLGQGLEFLIYFQGNSAPDKSGLPSDRFSAERTGGSVSTLTIQRTQQEDSAVYLCASSLTGGADSGHFGNGTRLTVT.

Of note for this clonotype: Germline is not matched at one junction end, which may reflect a read error. The CDR3 region is CATSRGSTSSSEQF. CDR3 DNA: TGTGCCACCAGCAGAGGAAGCACTAGCTCCTCCGAGCAGTTC. The V and J genes are TRBV7-2 and TRBJ2-5; possible D gene TRBD2, 6 bases. Germline CDR1 and CDR2: SGHTA and FQGNSA. This CDR3 contains 14 residues.

As concerns this clonotype: A read error may account for a junction end that differs from germline. The CDR3 protein is CASGVAGNIQDIVLTF. The DNA for the CDR3 is TGTGCCAGCGGCGTAGCTGGGAACATTCAGGACATCGTCCTGACTTTC. The chain combines TRBV9 with TRBJ2-6, with D tentatively TRBD1 (5 bases). Germline values: CDR1 SGDLS, CDR2 YYNGEE. The CDR3 has 16 amino acids.

On this clonotype: The final CDR3 position lacks the conserved phenylalanine or tryptophan, pointing to a likely read error. No DNA is shown, since the ends of the CDR3 on it are uncertain; the CDR3 is the one TCRdb lists. The V gene is TRBV2, the J gene TRBJ2-5; no DNA check was done on the table's D call, TRBD1. Per germline, CDR1 SNHLY and CDR2 FYNNEI. The CDR3 spans 14 residues, counting both ends. CDR3 amino acids: CASSGGGKQEQFFC.

As regards this clonotype: The missing conserved phenylalanine or tryptophan at the end of this CDR3 makes a read error likely. It is unclear where the CDR3 begins or ends on the DNA, so no DNA is shown, and the CDR3 is as TCRdb lists it. The gene calls are TRBV7-9 and TRBJ1-5. The V gene's germline CDR1 is SEHNR and CDR2 FQNEAQ (reference sequence). Termini included, the CDR3 measures 13 amino acids. The CDR3: CASSLARGYRHHV.

This clonotype has just one count. The chain's CDR3 is CASSLPQENTGELFF. The CDR3, as DNA: TGCGCCAGCAGCTTGCCACAGGAGAACACCGGGGAGCTGTTTTTT. The chain combines TRBV5-1 with TRBJ2-2, with D possibly being TRBD1 (5 bases). V was pared by 1 base and J by 1 base, with 8 bases between. CDR1 is SGHRS, CDR2 YFSETQ, per germline. This CDR3 is 15 amino acids long. Supplemented by reference TRBV5-1 and TRBJ2-2, the full variable domain reads KAGVTQTPRYLIKTRGQQVTLSCSPISGHRSVSWYQQTPGQGLQFLFEYFSETQRNKGNFPGRFSGRQFSNSRSEMNVSTLELGDSALYLCASSLPQENTGELFFGEGSRLTVL.

J is TRBJ1-2 and V is TRBV5-8, with TRBD1 matching over 9 bases. This CDR3 region has 16 residues. The V segment lost 6 bases and the J segment 3 bases; nucleotides outside the gene matches: 12. From germline, CDR1 is SGHTS and CDR2 YDEGEE. The CDR3 reads CASTPRQGGLDYGYTF. In DNA form, the CDR3 reads TGTGCCAGCACCCCTCGACAGGGGGGCTTGGACTATGGCTACACCTTC.

Of note for this clonotype: The CDR3 carries no conserved terminal phenylalanine or tryptophan, so it likely arises from a read error. Because the CDR3's place on the DNA is in doubt, the DNA is left out and the CDR3 is given as listed by TCRdb. The chain couples TRBV7-9 to TRBJ2-3; TRBD2, as called in the table, went unchecked against the DNA. Both ends counted, the CDR3 spans 13 residues. Germline CDR1 and CDR2: SEHNR and FQNEAQ (reference sequence). CDR3 loop: CASSLGASGSSTD.

V and J are TRBV20-1 and TRBJ2-7, with TRBD2 matching over 8 bases. Trimming cost V 6 bases and J 0 bases; bases outside gene matches: 7. The CDR3 length is 14 residues. In germline, CDR1 is DFQATT, CDR2 SNEGSKA (reference sequence). The CDR3 loop is CSATGGGSSYEQYF. The CDR3 region has the DNA TGCAGTGCCACGGGGGGGGGAAGCTCCTACGAGCAGTACTTC.

V usage is TRBV9 and J usage is TRBJ2-7, with 9 bases identical to TRBD1. J gave up 3 bases and V 3 bases, and 4 bases lay outside the gene matches. Germline-derived CDR1 and CDR2 are SGDLS and YYNGEE. The CDR3 has 14 amino acids. The CDR3 sequence: CASSGGTGHYEQYF. CDR3 in DNA: TGTGCCAGCAGCGGGGGGACAGGGCACTACGAGCAGTACTTC.

This chain connects TRBV6-1 to TRBJ1-2, with D possibly TRBD1 on 6 matching bases. Germline assignment: CDR1 MNHNS and CDR2 SASEGT. The CDR3 length is 13 residues. V lost 3 bases to trimming and J lost 4 bases, with 9 bases between them. CDR3 nucleotide sequence: TGTGCCAGCAGTGAGGGACATCGCTATGGCTACACCTTC. This gives the protein CASSEGHRYGYTF.

Only one count was recorded for this clonotype. The junction and the germline gene differ at one end; a read error may be behind it. The CDR3 sequence is CASSGGSGPQNFDF. The CDR3 region has the DNA TGTGCCAGCAGCGGGGGGTCAGGCCCACAGAATTTTGACTTC. This rearrangement joins TRBV9 to TRBJ2-5; the D gene could be TRBD1 or TRBD2 (5 bases each). CDR3 size: 14 residues. Germline V CDR1 and CDR2: SGDLS, YYNGEE. Filled out from reference TRBV9 and TRBJ2-5, the complete variable domain reads DSGVTQTPKHLITATGQRVTLRCSPRSGDLSVYWYQQSLDQGLQFLIQYYNGEERAKGNILERFSAQQFPDLHSELNLSSLELGDSALYFCASSGGSGPQNFDFGPGTRLLVL.